These T cell receptor beta chains were read from a single sample in a study of CXCR3-negative and CXCR3-positive naive CD8 T cells. TCRdb re-called the 5' RACE reads; one entry per CDR3 protein, DNA not given. Recorded for this sample: approximately 100,000 distinct CDR3 sequences. The sample taken for sequencing was naive CXCR3+ CD8+ T cells from blood. The source is a human donor in good health. Some clones in this sample may be carry-over from other donors' samples. CDR3s include the opening cysteine and the closing phenylalanine or tryptophan. Fields, in order: J gene, V gene, CDR3 protein.

TRBJ2-3 TRBV12-3/TRBV12-4 CASSVHRGRYTATQYF
TRBJ2-7 TRBV29-1 CSVVSVGFSDEQYF
TRBJ2-3 TRBV27 CASAGPGSPSTQYF
TRBJ2-1 TRBV7-3 CASSTDYSGGPNNEQFF
TRBJ2-7 TRBV20-1 CSARDHRDRGPYEQYF
TRBJ2-5 TRBV19 CASSIASTGAQYF
TRBJ2-5 TRBV11-2 CASSLGQIAETQYF
TRBJ2-7 TRBV29-1 CSVGEEASYEQYF
TRBJ1-2 TRBV10-3 CAISELKGQRPPGYTF
TRBJ2-5 TRBV7-9 CASSSRVLPPGTQYF
TRBJ2-1 TRBV20-1 CSAGNPGQNYNEQFF
TRBJ2-3 TRBV29-1 CSVEDWGGDTQYF
TRBJ1-6 TRBV20-1 CSARTGENSPLHF
TRBJ2-1 TRBV29-1 CSAYLRDSLSEQFF
TRBJ1-2 TRBV7-2 CASSPGRGIVGGYTF
TRBJ2-5 TRBV6-5 CASNLRGTAGETQYF
TRBJ2-7 TRBV7-2 CAILAGTYEQYF
TRBJ1-5 TRBV20-1 CSARDSRGRGQPQHF
TRBJ2-1 TRBV6-4 CASSELASGGYNNEQFF
TRBJ2-1 TRBV5-4 CASSLEEGNEQFF
TRBJ2-5 TRBV24-1 CATSQAQETQYF
TRBJ2-1 TRBV20-1 CSARGVGQMNEQFF
TRBJ2-7 TRBV4-3 CASSQGPGYEQYF
TRBJ1-1 TRBV20-1 CSARDWVWQGASDTEAFF
TRBJ2-7 TRBV6-5 CASNPTWVSGSYEQYF
TRBJ2-2 TRBV10-3 CAIGLTPDRPNTGELFF
TRBJ2-5 TRBV12-3/TRBV12-4 CASFPMTGAMETQYF
TRBJ2-7 TRBV29-1 CSVRSLGIYEQYF
TRBJ2-7 TRBV28 CASSFQGSYEQYF
TRBJ2-7 TRBV12-3/TRBV12-4 CASSSSGRDYEQYF
TRBJ2-1 TRBV20-1 CSASDGASSYNEQFF
TRBJ2-1 TRBV6-2/TRBV6-3 CASSYSISNYNEQFF
TRBJ2-2 TRBV9 CASSVDPLATTGELFF
TRBJ2-7 TRBV6-2/TRBV6-3 CASSYQEGNYEQYF
TRBJ2-3 TRBV27 CASSLPLTGGLLSTDTQYF
TRBJ1-1 TRBV20-1 CSAQRMNTEAFF
TRBJ1-1 TRBV28 CASSFRGGRTEAFF